Given below is one T cell receptor (beta chain) in context. Germline CDR1 and CDR2: SGHVS and FQNEAQ. The CDR3 extends over 14 amino acids. V shed 2 bases and J shed 7 bases, with 11 bases lying between them. The assay was immunoSEQ multiplex PCR, and TCRdb's table has in-frame clones only and misses some. The table lists 950,000 to 1,100,000 clones, about three quarters of them singletons, with 1.2% to 1.5% in the top ten. This entry comes from a study of shared clonotypes between healthy human individuals. Donation came from healthy HIV-negative adults that had no recent acute infections or vaccinations.

The receptor comes from a man in his late teens or twenties in good health. This chain links TRBV7-8 with TRBJ2-2; possibly TRBD1 for D (6 bases). Sequenced sample: memory CD4+ T cells sorted from blood. Stated subset: CD45RA-negative fraction. CDR3 loop: CASSLWGPGGELFF. CDR3 coding DNA: TGTGCCAGCAGCTTATGGGGGCCGGGCGGGGAGCTGTTTTTT.